This T cell receptor beta chain stems from a study of a mutant IDH1 vaccine in newly diagnosed glioma. Across the whole study: Of treated patients, approximately 60% were men and approximately 40% women, averaging about 40 years. Radiotherapy, temozolomide, or both had been given previously, and both were given to most.

Remarks on this clone: Its cognate antigen is unknown.

This CDR3 comprises 16 residues. CDR1 is SNHLY and CDR2 is FYNNEI in the germline V gene. Germline trimming cut 1 base from V and 5 bases from J; bases unmatched to any gene: 4. Assay used: immunoSEQ multiplex PCR; TCRdb lists only in-frame clones, some missing. In the table there are about 50,000 clones, 76% of which are singletons. Time point defined: week 35, safety follow-up. Doses of 300 ug of mutant IDH1 20-mer peptide were given with topical imiquimod. The source material was PBMCs, sampled from a glioma patient whose treatment included an IDH1 peptide vaccine. This TCR was recovered from a man between 40 and 49 years old with glioma. This rearrangement joins TRBV2 to TRBJ2-3, with 12 bases lining up with TRBD2. The CDR3 spells CASSEVGTSGRDTQYF. CDR3 in DNA: TGTGCCAGCAGTGAAGTAGGGACTAGCGGGCGAGATACGCAGTATTTT. Looking up the rest from reference TRBV2 and TRBJ2-3 gives the full variable domain: EPEVTQTPSHQVTQMGQEVILRCVPISNHLYFYWYRQILGQKVEFLVSFYNNEISEKSEIFDDQFSVERPDGSNFTLKIRSTKLEDSAMYFCASSEVGTSGRDTQYFGPGTRLTVL.